The 31 T cell receptor beta chains reported below all come from one sample, sequenced in a study of blood T cell repertoires in COVID-19. The data were produced by immunoSEQ multiplex PCR, yet TCRdb's version contains in-frame clones alone and is incomplete. The profile covers some 21,000 clones, with 75% to 90% appearing a single time and 9% to 15% taken by the ten largest. The sample taken for sequencing was peripheral blood. These receptors originate from a woman over 75 with active or convalescent COVID-19.

V and J are TRBV7-9 and TRBJ1-6; D might be TRBD1 (5 bases). The CDR3 is made up of 14 amino acids. V shed 4 bases and J shed 12 bases, with 16 bases lying between them. Germline CDR1 and CDR2: SEHNR and FQNEAQ (reference sequence). The CDR3 DNA is TGTGCCAGCAGCTGGGGCGGACGGCTAGGACCCCTCCACTTT. Amino acid sequence: CASSWGGRLGPLHF.

This clone showed up just a few times. The chain employs TRBV9 and TRBJ1-6; unclear D gene. The CDR3 covers 17 residues. CDR1 SGDLS and CDR2 YYNGEE come from the germline V gene. Trimming left V 0 bases short and J 0 bases short, with 10 bases between. The CDR3 spells CASSVGGVSSYNSPLHF. CDR3 nucleotide sequence: TGTGCCAGCAGCGTAGGAGGAGTGAGCTCCTATAATTCACCCCTCCACTTT.

The chain links TRBV5-4 to TRBJ2-1; D call uncertain. This CDR3 is 15 amino acids long. V was clipped by 2 bases and J by 0 bases, with 9 bases between them. Germline V gene lookup returns CDR1 SGHNT and CDR2 YYREEE (reference sequence). CDR3 in amino acids: CASSLGYSSYNEQFF. The CDR3 DNA follows: TGTGCCAGCAGCTTAGGTTACAGCTCCTACAATGAGCAGTTCTTC.

J is TRBJ2-1 and V is TRBV28; 10 bases agree with TRBD2. This CDR3 comprises 14 residues. V was pared by 11 bases and J by 6 bases, with 10 bases of the junction left unmatched. Germline assignment: CDR1 MDHEN and CDR2 SYDVKM. CDR3 region: CAARGWTSGNEQFF. The DNA for the CDR3 is TGTGCCGCACGGGGCTGGACTAGCGGCAATGAGCAGTTCTTC.

This chain connects TRBV29-1 to TRBJ1-4, with TRBD1 matching over 7 bases. The trim removed 0 bases at V and 7 bases at J, leaving 8 bases unmatched. In germline, CDR1 is SQVTM, CDR2 ANQGSEA. CDR3 size: 15 residues. The CDR3 sequence is CSVEDQVRGVEKLFF. The CDR3 region has the DNA TGCAGCGTTGAAGATCAAGTCAGGGGGGTTGAAAAACTGTTTTTT.

This clone was counted a few times. The V and J genes are TRBV6-4 and TRBJ2-1; possible D gene TRBD2, 5 bases. The germline gives CDR1 MRHNA, CDR2 SNTAGT. The V end was cut by 4 bases, the J end by 2 bases, with 21 bases between. This CDR3 spans 18 amino acids. Here the CDR3 DNA reads TGTGCCAGCAGTGCTCGGGGTCCTACTGTCTACCCCTACAATGAGCAGTTCTTC. It yields the protein CASSARGPTVYPYNEQFF.

The chain employs TRBV6-5 and TRBJ1-1; tentative D call: TRBD1 (5 bases). The CDR3 is made up of 13 amino acids. The V end was cut by 7 bases, the J end by 0 bases, with 9 bases between. Germline lookup yields CDR1 MNHEY and CDR2 SVGAGI. The CDR3 spells CASTRQLNTEAFF. CDR3 nucleotides: TGTGCCAGCACGCGACAGCTGAACACTGAAGCTTTCTTT.

The CDR3: CASSLAYSNQPQHF. CDR3 in DNA: TGTGCCAGCAGCTTAGCTTATAGCAATCAGCCCCAGCATTTT. The V call is TRBV7-9, the J call TRBJ1-5; D uncertain. Trimming removed 0 bases from V and 0 bases from J, with 3 bases in between. Germline values: CDR1 SEHNR, CDR2 FQNEAQ (reference sequence). The CDR3 loop spans 14 amino acids.

This sequence joins TRBV5-4 and TRBJ2-5, with 7 bases matching TRBD2. The V gene's germline CDR1 is SGHNT and CDR2 YYREEE (reference sequence). Trimming took 5 bases from V and 7 from J; bases not matched to a gene: 20. The CDR3 has 17 amino acids. The CDR3 is CASRDWGSGAPRRTQYF. The CDR3 DNA is TGTGCCAGCAGGGATTGGGGCAGCGGGGCCCCCCGGCGGACCCAGTACTTC. The full variable domain, rest sourced from reference TRBV5-4 and TRBJ2-5, is ETGVTQSPTHLIKTRGQQVTLRCSSQSGHNTVSWYQQALGQGPQFIFQYYREEENGRGNFPPRFSGLQFPNYSSELNVNALELDDSALYLCASRDWGSGAPRRTQYFGPGTRLLVL.

The chain employs TRBV30 and TRBJ2-7; TRBD1 aligns across 7 bases. The CDR3 runs 14 residues. The V gene end was trimmed by 0 bases and the J gene end by 4 bases; junction bases not matched to a gene: 6. From germline, CDR1 is GTSNPN and CDR2 SVGIG (reference sequence). The CDR3 DNA reads as TGTGCCTGGAGTGTCCAGGGGGTTTCGTACGAGCAGTACTTC. Encoded protein: CAWSVQGVSYEQYF.

This chain joins TRBV11-2 and TRBJ1-1; the match to TRBD1 covers 9 bases. This CDR3 is built from 15 residues. Trimming removed 5 bases from V and 4 bases from J; junction bases left unmatched: 8. Germline V gene lookup returns CDR1 SGHAT and CDR2 FQNNGV. The CDR3 region is CASSRGDRGITEAFF. CDR3 sequence (DNA): TGTGCCAGCAGCCGTGGAGACAGGGGGATCACTGAAGCTTTCTTT. Full variable domain (remainder filled in from reference TRBV11-2 and TRBJ1-1): EAGVAQSPRYKIIEKRQSVAFWCNPISGHATLYWYQQILGQGPKLLIQFQNNGVVDDSQLPKDRFSAERLKGVDSTLKIQPAKLEDSAVYLCASSRGDRGITEAFFGQGTRLTVV.

The chain is built from TRBV14 and TRBJ1-6; TRBD1 aligns across 7 bases. The CDR3 covers 16 residues. Germline V gene sequence: CDR1 SGHDN, CDR2 FVKESK. J was trimmed by 7 bases and V by 4 bases; bases with no gene match: 10. In nucleotides, the CDR3 is TGTGCCAGCAGCCGACCGACGACAGGGAGGAATTCACCCCTCCACTTT. Translating it yields CASSRPTTGRNSPLHF.

The chain recombines TRBV6-2 or TRBV6-3 with TRBJ1-4; D is unresolved. The CDR3 has 14 residues. Trimming pared 2 bases from V and 7 bases from J, leaving 11 bases between. Germline V gives CDR1 MNHEY, CDR2 SVGEGT. CDR3 DNA: TGTGCCAGCAGTTACCAGCTACCGGGTGAAAAACTGTTTTTT. Protein: CASSYQLPGEKLFF.

The genes are TRBV6-5 and TRBJ1-1; D ambiguous. The CDR3 covers 15 residues. V lost 0 bases and J lost 1, with 9 bases in between. In germline, CDR1 is MNHEY, CDR2 SVGAGI. CDR3 in amino acids: CASSYSVIGNTEAFF. Here the CDR3 DNA reads TGTGCCAGCAGTTACTCGGTCATCGGGAACACTGAAGCTTTCTTT.

This rearrangement joins TRBV4-2 to TRBJ2-2; maybe TRBD2 (6 bases). This CDR3 is built from 17 residues. Deletions cut 0 bases from V and 4 bases from J, with 15 bases between. Germline V gene lookup returns CDR1 LGHNA and CDR2 YNFKEQ. CDR3 sequence reads: CASSQDQIGLTTGELFF. The DNA of the CDR3 is TGTGCCAGCAGCCAAGATCAAATCGGACTAACCACCGGGGAGCTGTTTTTT.

This rearrangement joins TRBV12-5 to TRBJ2-7; 9 bases fit TRBD1. The ends lost 6 bases at V and 3 bases at J; junction bases unmatched: 6. This CDR3 spans 14 amino acids. Germline V gene lookup returns CDR1 LGHNT and CDR2 FRNRAP. CDR3 in DNA: TGTGCTAGTGGGGGGTCGGGACAGGGCTACGAGCAGTACTTC. Amino acids: CASGGSGQGYEQYF.

The genes are TRBV10-3 and TRBJ2-7; perhaps TRBD1 as D (8 bases). Trimming pared 8 bases from V and 1 base from J, leaving 12 bases between. The CDR3 spans 13 residues. CDR1 and CDR2 (germline): ENHRY, SYGVKD. The CDR3 DNA reads as TGTGCCATCGCACAGGGGGGGTCCTACGAGCAGTACTTC. Amino acid sequence: CAIAQGGSYEQYF.

J is TRBJ2-1 and V is TRBV11-3; TRBD2 matches 13 bases. Trimming took 4 bases from V and 7 from J; bases not matched to a gene: 16. In germline, CDR1 is SGHNT, CDR2 YENEEA. The CDR3 sequence is 19 residues long. As DNA, the CDR3 is TGTGCCAGCAGCTCGGGACACCTAGGACTAGCGGGAGTAGAAAATGAGCAGTTCTTC. Protein: CASSSGHLGLAGVENEQFF.

Here the CDR3 reads CASSSGSQGTTDTQYF. The CDR3 bases are TGCGCCAGCAGCTCCGGGTCCCAGGGGACCACAGATACGCAGTATTTT. The genes are TRBV5-1 and TRBJ2-3, with a possible D match to TRBD1 (6 bases). The V and J ends lost 3 bases and 2 bases respectively, with 16 bases between them. Looked up from germline, CDR1 is SGHRS and CDR2 is YFSETQ. This CDR3 spans 16 amino acids. Supplemented by reference TRBV5-1 and TRBJ2-3, the full variable domain reads KAGVTQTPRYLIKTRGQQVTLSCSPISGHRSVSWYQQTPGQGLQFLFEYFSETQRNKGNFPGRFSGRQFSNSRSEMNVSTLELGDSALYLCASSSGSQGTTDTQYFGPGTRLTVL.

The rearrangement links TRBV19 to TRBJ2-7; TRBD2 agrees at 7 bases. Germline loops: CDR1 LNHDA, CDR2 SQIVND (reference sequence). CDR3 length: 13 residues. V shed 8 bases and J 2 bases; nucleotides not matched to a gene: 6. The CDR3 nucleotides read TGTGCCAGTCTCCGGGCGGGAGCCTACGAGCAGTACTTC. Its translation: CASLRAGAYEQYF. Together with reference TRBV19 and TRBJ2-7, the CDR3 gives the full variable domain: DGGITQSPKYLFRKEGQNVTLSCEQNLNHDAMYWYRQDPGQGLRLIYYSQIVNDFQKGDIAEGYSVSREKKESFPLTVTSAQKNPTAFYLCASLRAGAYEQYFGPGTRLTVT.

The V call is TRBV5-4, the J call TRBJ1-2; no definite D call. Trimming stripped 4 bases from V and 1 base from J, with 11 bases between. This CDR3 spans 14 amino acids. CDR1 is SGHNT, CDR2 YYREEE, per germline (reference sequence). As DNA, the CDR3 is TGTGCCAGCAGCCTGTGGCAGATTAACTATGGCTACACCTTC. Translated: CASSLWQINYGYTF.

V gene TRBV9 combines with J gene TRBJ1-2, with D maybe TRBD1 (5 bases). V lost 5 bases to trimming and J lost 3 bases, with 14 bases between them. The CDR3 is 14 residues long. Germline CDR1 is SGDLS and CDR2 is YYNGEE. The CDR3 coding sequence is TGTGCCAGCAGATCAGGGATATCGGACTATGGCTACACCTTC. Amino acids: CASRSGISDYGYTF.

The chain is built from TRBV6-5 and TRBJ1-1; the match to TRBD1 covers 8 bases. V shed 4 bases, J shed 4 bases, and the junction held 2 bases outside the gene matches. Germline CDR1 is MNHEY and CDR2 is SVGAGI. The CDR3 extends over 13 amino acids. The CDR3 spells CASSLGTGTEAFF. The CDR3 DNA reads TGTGCCAGCAGTTTAGGGACAGGCACTGAAGCTTTCTTT.

The chain joins TRBV4-1 to TRBJ2-1; no firm D call. Trimming cost V 1 base and J 8 bases, with 12 bases left between them. Germline V gene lookup returns CDR1 MGHRA and CDR2 YSYEKL. The length of the CDR3 is 14 residues. The CDR3 here is CASSQAWAWDEQFF. The CDR3 region has the DNA TGCGCCAGCAGCCAAGCGTGGGCCTGGGATGAGCAGTTCTTC.

The chain links TRBV6-5 to TRBJ2-5, with D possibly being TRBD2 (6 bases). Germline CDR1 and CDR2: MNHEY and SVGAGI. The germline V and J ends were trimmed by 0 bases and 3 bases, with 11 bases remaining between them. The length of the CDR3 is 15 residues. DNA for the CDR3: TGTGCCAGCAGTTACTCCCACGGGACTGAAGAGACCCAGTACTTC. This translates into CASSYSHGTEETQYF.

There are a few counts of this clone. The CDR3 reads CASSLQGTSSYEQYF. For the CDR3, the DNA is TGTGCCAGCAGCTTACAGGGGACGAGCTCCTACGAGCAGTACTTC. The V and J genes are TRBV11-3 and TRBJ2-7; D may be TRBD1 (6 bases). CDR3 size: 15 residues. Germline values: CDR1 SGHNT, CDR2 YENEEA. V lost 2 bases and J 0 bases, leaving 11 bases between the germline ends.

V usage is TRBV30 and J usage is TRBJ2-5; TRBD1 matches at 10 bases. Germline CDR1 is GTSNPN and CDR2 is SVGIG (reference sequence). The CDR3 is 15 amino acids. With 3 bases clipped from V and 4 bases from J, the junction kept 8 bases outside the gene matches. CDR3 bases: TGTGCCTGGAGACCTCCGGGACAGGGGAGAGAGACCCAGTACTTC. This sequence encodes CAWRPPGQGRETQYF.

The chain is built from TRBV27 and TRBJ2-5, with D uncertain. Germline loops: CDR1 MNHEY, CDR2 SMNVEV (reference sequence). The V end was cut by 6 bases, the J end by 4 bases, with 12 bases between. CDR3 length: 13 amino acids. The CDR3 DNA reads TGTGCCAGCAGCCCCATGAGAGGAGAGACCCAGTACTTC. Protein product: CASSPMRGETQYF.

The V gene is TRBV18, the J gene TRBJ2-7, with TRBD1 as a possible D gene (6 bases). V shed 1 base and J shed 2 bases, with 15 bases lying between them. The CDR3 spans 16 residues. From germline, CDR1 is KGHSH and CDR2 LQKENI. The CDR3 here is CASSPRGGRLTYEQYF. CDR3 in DNA: TGTGCCAGCTCACCACGAGGGGGTCGGCTAACCTACGAGCAGTACTTC.

This clone came up a few times. This rearrangement joins TRBV18 to TRBJ2-7; 7 bases agree with TRBD1. The CDR3 is 16 residues long. The germline V gene has CDR1 KGHSH and CDR2 LQKENI. With V trimmed by 3 bases and J by 7 bases, 15 bases remained unmatched. CDR3 nucleotide sequence: TGTGCCAGCTCACCCGCCGGGACAGCCTCTACGAGAGAGCAGTACTTC. Translated, it gives CASSPAGTASTREQYF.

V gene TRBV5-4 combines with J gene TRBJ2-7; 13 bases are shared with TRBD2. Germline loops: CDR1 SGHNT, CDR2 YYREEE (reference sequence). The V segment lost 4 bases and the J segment 2 bases; nucleotides outside the gene matches: 15. The CDR3 runs to 19 residues. The CDR3 DNA is TGTGCCAGCAGCATAACACGGACGGGACTAGCGGGGTCAGCCTACGAGCAGTACTTC. Amino acid sequence: CASSITRTGLAGSAYEQYF.